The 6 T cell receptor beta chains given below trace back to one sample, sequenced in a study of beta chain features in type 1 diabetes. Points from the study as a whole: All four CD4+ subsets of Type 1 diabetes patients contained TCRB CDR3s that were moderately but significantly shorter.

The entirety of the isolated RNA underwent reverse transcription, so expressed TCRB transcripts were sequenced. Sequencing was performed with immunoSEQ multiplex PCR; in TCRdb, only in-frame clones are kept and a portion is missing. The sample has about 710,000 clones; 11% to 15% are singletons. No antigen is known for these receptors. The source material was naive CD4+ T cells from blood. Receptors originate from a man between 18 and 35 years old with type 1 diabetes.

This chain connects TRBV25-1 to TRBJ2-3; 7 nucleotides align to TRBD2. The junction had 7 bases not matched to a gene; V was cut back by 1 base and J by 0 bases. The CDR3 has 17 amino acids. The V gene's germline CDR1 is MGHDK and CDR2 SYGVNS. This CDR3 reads CASSEWSGTPSTDTQYF. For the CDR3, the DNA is TGTGCCAGCAGTGAATGGAGCGGGACGCCTAGCACAGATACGCAGTATTTT.

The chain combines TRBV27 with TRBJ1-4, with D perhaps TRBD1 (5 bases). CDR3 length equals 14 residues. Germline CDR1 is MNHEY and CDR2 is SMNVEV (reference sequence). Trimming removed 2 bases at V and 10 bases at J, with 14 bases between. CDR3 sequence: CASSLLQGWGKLFF. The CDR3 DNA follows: TGTGCCAGCAGTTTACTTCAGGGATGGGGAAAACTGTTTTTT.

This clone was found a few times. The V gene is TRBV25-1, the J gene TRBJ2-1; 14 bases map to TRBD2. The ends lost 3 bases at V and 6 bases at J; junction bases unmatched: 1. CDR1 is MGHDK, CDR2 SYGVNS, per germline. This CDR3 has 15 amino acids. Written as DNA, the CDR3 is TGTGCCAGCAGTGAGGGGACTAGCGGGAGCAATGAGCAGTTCTTC. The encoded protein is CASSEGTSGSNEQFF.

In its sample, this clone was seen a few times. For the CDR3, the DNA is TGTGCCGCGCAGCACTCAGATACGCAGTATTTT. Translated, it gives CAAQHSDTQYF. The V call is TRBV6-5, the J call TRBJ2-3; D not certain. This CDR3 has 11 amino acids. The germline V gene encodes CDR1 MNHEY and CDR2 SVGAGI. V dropped 11 bases and J dropped 4 bases, with 10 bases sitting between them.

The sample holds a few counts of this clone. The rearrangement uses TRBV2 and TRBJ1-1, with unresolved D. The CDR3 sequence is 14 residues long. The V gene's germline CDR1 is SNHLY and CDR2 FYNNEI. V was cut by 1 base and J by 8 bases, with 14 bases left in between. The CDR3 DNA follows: TGTGCCAGCAGTGAAGTAGTCGTACAGAGCGAAGCTTTCTTT. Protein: CASSEVVVQSEAFF.

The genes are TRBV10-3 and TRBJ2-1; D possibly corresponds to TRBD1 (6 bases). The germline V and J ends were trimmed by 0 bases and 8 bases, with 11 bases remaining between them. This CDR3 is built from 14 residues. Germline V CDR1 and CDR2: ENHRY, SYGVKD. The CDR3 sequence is CAISESLGAYEQFF. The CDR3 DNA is TGTGCCATCAGTGAGTCCCTGGGGGCCTATGAGCAGTTCTTC.